Here is one T cell receptor (beta chain) with its context. Its antigen is not identified. A read error may be the cause here, since a much bigger clone is one base away. A multiplex PCR containing 32 V primers and 13 J primers was used to amplify TCR beta CDR3. Via MiXCR, TCRdb re-called the multiplex PCR reads, giving one row per CDR3 protein. In the table there are over 30,000 distinct CDR3 sequences, under 35% of which are singletons. Genomic DNA extracted from bulk tumor tissue served as template. A total of about 550 ng was used per sample. Biopsies, several per primary tumor and spaced far apart, were collected during surgery. The patients were newly diagnosed with non-small cell lung cancer, had not been treated, and had curative surgery. This specimen belongs to a study of immune heterogeneity within non-small cell lung tumors. About the study: Of all tumors, several turned out to be squamous cell carcinomas, more than 9 were non-squamous carcinomas and 1 was not otherwise specified. Points from the study as a whole: Identical dominant CDR3 beta clonotypes were found repeatedly across the tumor sites of a single patient, and these appeared alongside high-frequency clones that were unique to particular tumor locations. Individual patients largely had distinct high-frequency T-cell receptor beta clonotypes from one another.

The CDR3 extends over 14 amino acids. Germline loops: CDR1 SGHRS, CDR2 YFSETQ. Sequenced material: lung tumor tissue. This receptor was identified in a man aged 40-49 years with non-small cell lung cancer. This sequence joins TRBV5-1 and TRBJ1-1; 8 bases agree with TRBD1. CDR3 residues: CASSSGQENTQAFF. DNA for the CDR3: TGCGCCAGCAGCTCGGGACAGGAGAACACTCAAGCTTTCTTT.